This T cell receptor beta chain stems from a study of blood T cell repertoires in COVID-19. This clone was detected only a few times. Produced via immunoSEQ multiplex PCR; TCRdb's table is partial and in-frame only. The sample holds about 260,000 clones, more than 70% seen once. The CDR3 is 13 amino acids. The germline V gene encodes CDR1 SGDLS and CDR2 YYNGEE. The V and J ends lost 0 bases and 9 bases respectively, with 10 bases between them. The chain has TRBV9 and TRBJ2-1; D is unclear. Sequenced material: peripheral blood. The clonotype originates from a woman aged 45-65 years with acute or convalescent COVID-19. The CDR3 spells CASSVELTLEQFF. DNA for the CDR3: TGTGCCAGCAGCGTAGAGTTGACACTTGAGCAGTTCTTC.